The sequence of this TCR beta chain was determined in a study of tumor and adjacent non-tumor tissue in lung cancer. Across the study: The cohort had under 15 adenocarcinoma, a couple of squamous cell and 1 small cell patients.

Comments on this clonotype: Its antigen is not known. As the CDR3 is not closed by the conserved phenylalanine or tryptophan, this likely results from a read error. It is unclear where the CDR3 begins or ends on the DNA, so no DNA is shown, and the CDR3 is as TCRdb lists it.

The template was RNA from unsorted bulk tissue. CDR1 MNHNS and CDR2 SASEGT come from the germline V gene. The CDR3 length equals 13 residues, ends included. TCRbeta libraries were built with three rounds of nested PCR, modified from ARM-PCR. MiXCR, run by TCRdb on the multiplex PCR reads, gives a single entry per CDR3 protein. The repertoire consists of 120,000 to 150,000 distinct CDR3 sequences, with about 71% occurring once and the leading ten covering 18%. Overall study findings and caveats: Top 100 clones took a larger repertoire share in normal lung.

The V call is TRBV6-1, the J call TRBJ1-1. The receptor was isolated from a man aged 60 to 75 with small cell lung cancer. The sample comprised lung tumor tissue. This CDR3 reads CASTGRRNTEAFL.